A single sample is the source of the 5 T cell receptor beta chains below, sequenced in a study of tumor-infiltrating lymphocytes in primary liver carcinoma. Constant-region priming of roughly 500 ng total RNA yielded TCR beta cDNA. Library construction for TCR beta comprised three nested multiplex PCR rounds performed with slightly modified ARM-PCR. Two initial PCR rounds of about 11 cycles each paired TRBV1-TRBV30 forward primers with a C-beta reverse primer. TCRdb analysed the multiplex PCR reads with MiXCR anew, one entry per CDR3 protein. The sample includes about 330,000 distinct CDR3 sequences, roughly 61% of them seen just once. Out of unsorted whole blood came the blood RNA, and germline DNA was extracted as well. Source material: peripheral blood. The receptors shown here come from a man aged 35 to 55 with primary liver carcinoma and hepatitis B virus infection.

The chain carries TRBV12-3 or TRBV12-4 and TRBJ2-2; D ambiguous. The CDR3 has 16 amino acids. Trimming cost V 6 bases and J 6 bases, with 20 bases left between them. In DNA, the CDR3 is TGTGCCAGCAGCTTTAGGCGCAGACTTAACTCCGGGGAGCTGTTTTTT. Translating gives CASSFRRRLNSGELFF.

In the case of this clonotype: Germline and junction disagree at one end, which may indicate a read error. The gene calls are TRBV11-2 and TRBJ2-7, with D uncertain. Germline V lookup: CDR1 SGHAT, CDR2 FQNNGV. This CDR3 contains 12 residues. CDR3 sequence reads: CASSLVGYGQYF. The CDR3 region has the DNA TGTGCCAGCAGCTTAGTGGGCTACGGGCAGTACTTC.

A remark on this clonotype: This may come from a read error, since a much larger clone is one base off. CDR3 residues: CAGSLGQSSYEQYF. The CDR3, as DNA: TGTGCCGGCAGCTTGGGACAGAGCTCCTACGAGCAGTACTTC. V usage is TRBV5-5 and J usage is TRBJ2-7; 7 positions match TRBD1. CDR1 and CDR2 (germline): SGHKS, YYEKEE (reference sequence). The CDR3 is made up of 14 amino acids.

Worth noting for this clonotype: It may be a read error: a sequence one base away is much more abundant. The V call is TRBV29-1, the J call TRBJ1-2, with unresolved D. The V gene lost 6 bases and the J gene lost 4 bases, with 9 bases spanning the gap. The CDR3 length is 11 residues. The germline gives CDR1 SQVTM, CDR2 ANQGSEA. Here the CDR3 reads CSVGCTYGYTF. CDR3 DNA sequence: TGCAGCGTGGGGTGCACCTATGGCTACACCTTC.

With regard to this clonotype: A read error may explain this, as a much larger clone is one base away. The chain recombines TRBV4-3 with TRBJ2-3, with 12 positions matching TRBD2. Germline-derived CDR1 and CDR2 are LGHNA and YSLEER. The CDR3 runs 17 residues. CDR3 sequence reads: CASSQSGLAGNTETQYF. The CDR3 nucleotides read TGCGCCAGCAGCCAATCTGGACTAGCGGGAAACACAGAAACGCAGTATTTT.